The following is a T cell receptor beta chain sequence with its context. This sample was taken from a study of OX40 agonist ivuxolimab in advanced cancers. Looking at the study overall: The dose-escalation cohort was about 86% male, with a mean age of 60 years, ranging about 20 to 79. Prior anti-PD-1, anti-PD-L1 or anti-CTLA-4 therapy was allowed; 30% to 40% had some.

Profiling relied on immunoSEQ multiplex PCR, and the TCRdb table lists in-frame clones only, not all of them. There are 45,000 to 60,000 clones in the sample; around nine tenths occur only once, and just under 8% lies in the top ten. The CDR3 sequence is 16 residues long. Trimming took 1 base from V and 3 from J, leaving 16 bases between them. Germline assignment: CDR1 LNHDA and CDR2 SQIVND (reference sequence). Sequenced material: CD4+ or CD8+ T cells sorted from blood, taken in a trial of the OX40 agonist ivuxolimab. The chain combines TRBV19 with TRBJ2-7, with D maybe TRBD2 (6 bases). This TCR was recovered from an adult with an advanced solid tumor such as melanoma, head and neck, liver or kidney cancer. The CDR3 DNA follows: TGTGCCAGTAGTATAGCCGGAGGGCCAGGTTTCTACGAGCAGTACTTC. Translated: CASSIAGGPGFYEQYF. The full variable domain, with the rest looked up from reference TRBV19 and TRBJ2-7, is DGGITQSPKYLFRKEGQNVTLSCEQNLNHDAMYWYRQDPGQGLRLIYYSQIVNDFQKGDIAEGYSVSREKKESFPLTVTSAQKNPTAFYLCASSIAGGPGFYEQYFGPGTRLTVT.